This T cell receptor (beta chain) is from a study of PD-1 blockade in classical Hodgkin lymphoma. General study points: Complete responders showed a baseline diversity that resembled the diversity of newly diagnosed patients. Factors driving the repertoire differences, possibly disease activity or prior therapy, remain undefined.

The V gene lost 0 bases and the J gene lost 6 bases, with 11 bases spanning the gap. This CDR3 has 14 amino acids. Germline V CDR1 and CDR2: KGHSH, LQKENI. As concerns this clone: The antigen is not known.

Relapses following autologous stem cell transplantation were seen in all patients, with brentuximab vedotin exposure varying. Here immunoSEQ multiplex PCR was the method, and the copy in TCRdb shows in-frame clones only, minus some. Here the sample spans roughly 41,000 clones, 88% being singletons. Sequenced here: peripheral blood mononuclear cells (PBMCs), sampled before the second cycle of nivolumab. This chain joins TRBV18 and TRBJ1-1; TRBD1 is a possible D gene (5 bases). The TCR comes from a human donor with classical Hodgkin lymphoma. This chain's CDR3 is CASSPPQGSAEAFF. CDR3 nucleotides: TGTGCCAGCTCACCACCCCAGGGTTCGGCTGAAGCTTTCTTT.